The rows below give T cell receptor beta chains drawn from one sample of a study of blood T cell repertoires in COVID-19. TCRdb keeps only in-frame clones here, not all; method: immunoSEQ multiplex PCR. The sample holds fewer than 300,000 clones, approximately 85% seen once. Input material: peripheral blood. These receptors were collected from a human donor with COVID-19, enrolled during active disease. The donor label of this sample is uncertain. Each CDR3 is given with its conserved first and last residue. The order of the fields is V gene, J gene, clone size, D gene, CDR3 DNA, CDR3 protein. The D gene is left open where the match is weak. Not every row has a clone size; where given, it reads once, few, many or a size class.

TRBV28	TRBJ1-1	few	TRBD1	TGTGCCAGCAGTCCCCCCCGGACAGGGATGTACACTGAAGCTTTCTTT	CASSPPRTGMYTEAFF
TRBV7-3	TRBJ2-1	NA	NA	TGTGCCAGCAGCTTAGGCGGTGAGCAGTTCTTC	CASSLGGEQFF
TRBV4-3	TRBJ2-1	NA	NA	TGCGCCAGCAGCCAAGATATAACTATCAACAATGAGCAGTTCTTC	CASSQDITINNEQFF
TRBV6-2/TRBV6-3	TRBJ2-7	NA	NA	TGTGCCAGCAGTTATCAGGGGGAGGACTACGAGCAGTACTTC	CASSYQGEDYEQYF
TRBV29-1	TRBJ1-1	NA	NA	TGCAGCGTTTCCGGGACACCTAGAGGTGAAGCTTTCTTT	CSVSGTPRGEAFF
TRBV6-2/TRBV6-3	TRBJ1-1	NA	NA	TGTGCCAGCAGTTACTCGGGGGGGGAAGCTTTCTTT	CASSYSGGEAFF
TRBV11-2	TRBJ1-3	NA	NA	TGTGCCAGCAGCCAACAGGGTGGAGGTAACACCATATATTTT	CASSQQGGGNTIYF
TRBV27	TRBJ2-7	NA	TRBD2	TGTGCTATTAGGACTAGCGGAGCCCACTACGAGCAGTACTTC	CAIRTSGAHYEQYF
TRBV9	TRBJ2-3	NA	TRBD2	TGTGCCAGCAGCTCGACTAGCGGGAGTGATGGCACAGATACGCAGTATTTT	CASSSTSGSDGTDTQYF
TRBV12-2	TRBJ1-5	NA	NA	TGTGCAAGTCGCGCCGCCGTGTCAGGGGAGAGACAGGGGCCTGGCAATCAGCCCCAGCATTTT	CASRAAVSGERQGPGNQPQHF
TRBV28	TRBJ2-5	NA	TRBD1	TGTGCCAGTCAAAGACCGGGACAGGGGGCCGAGACCCAGTACTTC	CASQRPGQGAETQYF
TRBV5-1	TRBJ2-5	NA	TRBD2	TGCGCCAGCAGCGGACTAGCTGGAGAGACCCAGTACTTC	CASSGLAGETQYF
TRBV6-7	TRBJ2-5	NA	NA	TGTGCCAGCAGTTACGACGGAGCGAGGGGGCAAGAGACCCAGTACTTC	CASSYDGARGQETQYF
TRBV7-7	TRBJ1-4	NA	NA	TGTGCTAGCAGCTTAGGTTCCGGTGGAGGGGAAAAACTGTTTTTT	CASSLGSGGGEKLFF
TRBV7-2	TRBJ2-5	NA	NA	TGTGCCAGCAGCTTAGGGACGGGCGGGCAAGAGACCCAGTACTTC	CASSLGTGGQETQYF
TRBV3-1/TRBV3-2	TRBJ1-3	NA	NA	TGTGCCAGCAGCCAATCGTCCCATACAGGAAACACCATATATTTT	CASSQSSHTGNTIYF
TRBV19	TRBJ1-1	NA	NA	TGTGCCAGTAGTATAAGTCGGGACACTGAAGCTTTCTTT	CASSISRDTEAFF
TRBV5-1	TRBJ2-1	NA	NA	TGCGCCAGCAGCTTGGCCGTTGGAGAGGGCTCCCCTGAGCAGTTCTTC	CASSLAVGEGSPEQFF
TRBV11-2	TRBJ2-1	medium-sized	NA	TGTGCCAGCAGCCCCAACAATGAGCAGTTCTTC	CASSPNNEQFF
TRBV11-2	TRBJ2-5	NA	TRBD1	TGTGCCAGCAGCGCCGACAGGGTACAAGAGACCCAGTACTTC	CASSADRVQETQYF
TRBV28	TRBJ2-1	NA	TRBD2	TGTGCCAGCACCAGGGAGGGACTAGCGGGAGGGCCTGAGCAGTTCTTC	CASTREGLAGGPEQFF
TRBV10-1	TRBJ1-1	NA	NA	TGCGCCAGCAGGCAGGGTATCAACACTGAAGCTTTCTTT	CASRQGINTEAFF
TRBV30	TRBJ2-1	NA	NA	TGTGCCTGGAGTGTACTCTCGGGGTACAGCTACAATGAGCAGTTCTTC	CAWSVLSGYSYNEQFF
TRBV6-5	TRBJ1-1	NA	NA	TGTGCCAGCAGCCTTAACAGGGAGGGGGGCACTGAAGCTTTCTTT	CASSLNREGGTEAFF
TRBV2	TRBJ2-2	NA	NA	TGTGCCAGCAAGGCTAGCTTGAACACCGGGGAGCTGTTTTTT	CASKASLNTGELFF
TRBV5-1	TRBJ1-2	NA	TRBD1	TGCGCCAGCAGCCTAGGGACAGGGGGCGACGATGGCTACACCTTC	CASSLGTGGDDGYTF
TRBV28	TRBJ1-3	NA	NA	TGTGCCAGCAGTCGGACAGCGGGGGGAAACACCATATATTTT	CASSRTAGGNTIYF
TRBV28	TRBJ2-5	few	NA	TGTGCCAGCAGTTCAATAGAATACCAAGAGACCCAGTACTTC	CASSSIEYQETQYF